The TCR beta chain described here comes from a study of blood T cell repertoires in COVID-19. At the level of the study: Spain, Italy and the United States supplied samples that represented acute and convalescent COVID-19. PBMCs, B-cell-depleted T cells, or T cells were the source of the cDNA or gDNA that made up the material.

Under the authors' procedure: Reference gene primer amplification gave estimated nucleated cell counts. Measured with immunoSEQ multiplex PCR; TCRdb has only the in-frame clones, and not every one. V, J and clone size are those of that table, while D and trimming were read from the DNA. In the table there are tens of thousands of clones, roughly 84% of which are singletons. The germline V and J ends were trimmed by 2 bases and 2 bases, with 7 bases remaining between them. Germline lookup yields CDR1 SGDLS and CDR2 YYNGEE. The CDR3 extends over 13 amino acids. The sequence derives from a human donor in a cohort sampled during active COVID-19. The sequenced sample was peripheral blood. V gene TRBV9 combines with J gene TRBJ1-2; tentative D call: TRBD1 (5 bases). For the CDR3, the DNA is TGTGCCAGCAGCGTGGGGGGAAACTATGGCTACACCTTC. It is translated as CASSVGGNYGYTF.